These 31 T cell receptor beta chains came from one sample sequenced in a study of blood T cell repertoires in COVID-19. Generated by immunoSEQ multiplex PCR, the TCRdb table keeps only in-frame clones and is missing some. Counted here are 250,000 to 300,000 clones, 80% to 85% occurring once; the ten biggest clones make up 2.5% to 3%. The sample taken for sequencing was peripheral blood. All receptors derive from an older woman with active or convalescent COVID-19.

V is TRBV5-3 and J is TRBJ2-1; D is uncertain. TRBV5-3 is an ORF, with its function uncertain. This CDR3 comprises 14 residues. V lost 2 bases and J lost 7, with 13 bases in between. This chain's CDR3 is CARSLPRNGNEQFF. CDR3 sequence (DNA): TGTGCCAGAAGCTTACCCAGGAATGGGAATGAGCAGTTCTTC.

The genes are TRBV5-1 and TRBJ2-2; tentative D call: TRBD2 (6 bases). CDR3 length: 15 residues. CDR1 and CDR2 from the germline V gene are SGHRS and YFSETQ. V was cut by 2 bases and J by 5 bases, with 13 bases left in between. The CDR3 spells CASSLAGAGTGELFF. CDR3 coding DNA: TGCGCCAGCAGCTTAGCAGGTGCGGGGACCGGGGAGCTGTTTTTT.

This chain joins TRBV5-1 and TRBJ2-3; 9 bases agree with TRBD2. Unmatched junction bases numbered 2, after V lost 0 bases and J lost 0 bases. CDR1 SGHRS and CDR2 YFSETQ come from the germline V gene. The CDR3 has 16 amino acids. CDR3 in amino acids: CASSLVSGGSTDTQYF. The CDR3 DNA sequence: TGCGCCAGCAGCTTGGTGAGCGGGGGGAGCACAGATACGCAGTATTTT.

The rearrangement joins TRBV6-6 to TRBJ1-6, with D tentatively TRBD1 (5 bases). V dropped 7 bases and J dropped 0 bases, with 13 bases sitting between them. The V gene's germline CDR1 is MNHNY and CDR2 SVGAGI (reference sequence). The CDR3 consists of 16 residues. In DNA, the CDR3 is TGTGCCAGCATCGGGGGGGAGTTCTCCTATAATTCACCCCTCCACTTT. Translated, it gives CASIGGEFSYNSPLHF.

The V gene is TRBV4-1, the J gene TRBJ2-7; 8 bases fit TRBD2. This CDR3 has 16 residues. Trimming at V came to 0 bases and at J to 4 bases, leaving 8 bases not matched to a gene. Germline lookup yields CDR1 MGHRA and CDR2 YSYEKL. The CDR3 sequence: CASSQDTSGIPYEQYF. CDR3 nucleotide sequence: TGCGCCAGCAGCCAAGATACTAGCGGAATTCCTTACGAGCAGTACTTC.

The chain links TRBV21-1 to TRBJ1-2; the table's D call of TRBD1 was not tested on the DNA. TRBV21-1 counts as a pseudogene. There are 13 residues in the CDR3. CDR3 protein: CARRTGTNYGYTF. CDR3 sequence (DNA): TGTGCCAGACGGACAGGGACTAACTATGGCTACACCTTC.

V gene TRBV30 combines with J gene TRBJ1-2; possible D gene TRBD1, 5 bases. Trimming removed 4 bases from V and 6 bases from J, with 21 bases in between. The CDR3 is made up of 15 amino acids. In germline, CDR1 is GTSNPN, CDR2 SVGIG (reference sequence). CDR3 DNA sequence: TGTGCCTGGAATCCGGACACACCCAAAGCCCATGGCTACACCTTC. Its translation is CAWNPDTPKAHGYTF.

The chain is built from TRBV6-6 and TRBJ2-2; D is possibly TRBD2 (5 bases). In germline, CDR1 is MNHNY, CDR2 SVGAGI (reference sequence). Between the trimmed V and J ends, which lost 10 bases and 1 base, there was a span of 22 bases. The CDR3 totals 17 residues. The CDR3 nucleotides read TGTGCCATCAGCCGAGGGAGCGGACCGAAGAACACCGGGGAGCTGTTTTTT. It codes for CAISRGSGPKNTGELFF.

The rearrangement joins TRBV5-1 to TRBJ1-2, with 10 bases identical to TRBD1. J gave up 3 bases and V 4 bases, and 3 bases lay outside the gene matches. The germline V gene has CDR1 SGHRS and CDR2 YFSETQ. This CDR3 has 14 amino acids. The CDR3 DNA follows: TGCGCCAGCAGCCCCGGGACAGGGGACTATGGCTACACCTTC. This gives the protein CASSPGTGDYGYTF.

V and J are TRBV10-3 and TRBJ1-2; a possible D gene is TRBD1 (5 bases). The CDR3 totals 13 residues. Germline V gives CDR1 ENHRY, CDR2 SYGVKD. Trimming shortened V by 6 bases and J by 6 bases, and 14 bases separated the two germline ends. CDR3 sequence: CAIRGQGGNGYTF. The CDR3 DNA is TGTGCCATCAGAGGGCAGGGTGGGAATGGCTACACCTTC.

The CDR3 sequence: CASSDTGGGGHFSDTQYF. The CDR3, as DNA: TGTGCCAGTAGTGACACAGGAGGGGGGGGACATTTCTCAGATACGCAGTATTTT. This chain links TRBV19 with TRBJ2-3, with a weak D call TRBD2 (7 bases). The CDR3 length is 18 residues. Trimming took off 5 bases at V and 4 bases at J, with 25 bases between the two ends. The germline gives CDR1 LNHDA, CDR2 SQIVND (reference sequence).

The V call is TRBV12-5, the J call TRBJ2-2, with TRBD2 as a possible D gene (6 bases). V was pared by 0 bases and J by 5 bases, with 7 bases between. The germline V gene encodes CDR1 LGHNT and CDR2 FRNRAP. CDR3 size: 14 residues. The CDR3 DNA is TGTGCTAGTGGTTTGGTAAGCGGGACCGGGGAGCTGTTTTTT. This translates into CASGLVSGTGELFF.

The chain uses TRBV30 and TRBJ2-2, with no clear D. V lost 7 bases and J lost 7, with 10 bases in between. The CDR3 is made up of 11 amino acids. Germline CDR1 is GTSNPN and CDR2 is SVGIG (reference sequence). For the CDR3, the DNA is TGTGCCTTTTCCCGTATCGGGGAGCTGTTTTTT. It is translated as CAFSRIGELFF.

CDR3 bases: TGTGCCAGCAGCGCATTTGACAGAGCCGCATATGGCTACACCTTC. Protein: CASSAFDRAAYGYTF. The genes are TRBV7-9 and TRBJ1-2; TRBD1 is a possible D gene (5 bases). V dropped 5 bases and J dropped 5 bases, with 18 bases sitting between them. CDR1 is SEHNR, CDR2 FQNEAQ, per germline (reference sequence). The CDR3 loop spans 15 amino acids.

Only a few counts were recorded for this clone. CDR3 protein: CASSPASGAEGGYTF. The CDR3 coding sequence is TGTGCCAGCAGCCCCGCTTCTGGGGCGGAGGGTGGCTACACCTTC. This sequence joins TRBV6-5 and TRBJ1-2; tentatively, D is TRBD1 (5 bases). The CDR3 spans 15 residues. In germline, CDR1 is MNHEY, CDR2 SVGAGI. Between the trimmed V and J ends, which lost 6 bases and 7 bases, there was a span of 21 bases.

The chain links TRBV27 to TRBJ1-6, with 8 bases that match TRBD1. CDR1 and CDR2 from the germline V gene are MNHEY and SMNVEV (reference sequence). The CDR3 length is 18 residues. J was trimmed by 0 bases and V by 3 bases; bases with no gene match: 7. DNA of the CDR3: TGTGCCAGCAGTTTGGGCTACAGGGGGAGCTCCTATAATTCACCCCTCCACTTT. Encoded protein: CASSLGYRGSSYNSPLHF.

The rearrangement uses TRBV7-9 and TRBJ1-2; 11 positions match TRBD1. The CDR3 contains 14 residues. Germline V gene sequence: CDR1 SEHNR, CDR2 FQNEAQ (reference sequence). The V and J ends lost 4 bases and 6 bases, in that order; junction bases with no gene match: 4. The CDR3 region is CASSSRDRGDGYTF. The CDR3 coding sequence is TGTGCCAGCAGCTCCAGGGACAGGGGGGATGGCTACACCTTC.

The chain uses TRBV19 and TRBJ1-2; 9 bases line up with TRBD1. CDR1 is LNHDA and CDR2 is SQIVND in the germline V gene (reference sequence). The CDR3 sequence is 18 residues long. J was trimmed by 8 bases and V by 5 bases; bases with no gene match: 21. CDR3 protein: CASSPIAGQGAIKGGYTF. The CDR3 DNA follows: TGTGCCAGTAGTCCCATTGCGGGACAGGGAGCGATAAAAGGGGGCTACACCTTC.

V gene TRBV3-1 (or the pseudogene TRBV3-2) combines with J gene TRBJ2-1; a possible D gene is TRBD2 (5 bases). The V end lost 0 bases, the J end lost 15 bases, and 21 bases lay between the germline ends. The CDR3 extends over 15 amino acids. From germline, CDR1 is LGHDT and CDR2 YNNKEL (reference sequence). CDR3: CASSQDPTWGEKGFF. CDR3 DNA sequence: TGTGCCAGCAGCCAAGACCCTACGTGGGGAGAGAAGGGGTTCTTC.

The chain joins TRBV6-5 to TRBJ2-7; TRBD2 matches at 7 bases. The germline CDR1 and CDR2 sequences are MNHEY and SVGAGI. The CDR3 is 15 amino acids. V was clipped by 8 bases and J by 4 bases; unmatched bases: 14. CDR3 nucleotide sequence: TGTGCCAGCGTCCCTTTGGCGGGGGTTTCGTACGAGCAGTACTTC. Its translation is CASVPLAGVSYEQYF.

The chain combines TRBV24-1 with TRBJ1-3; D gene unclear. From germline, CDR1 is KGHDR and CDR2 SFDVKD. The CDR3 is 15 amino acids. V was cut by 4 bases and J by 2 bases, with 11 bases left in between. Here the CDR3 reads CATSELAGTGNTIYF. The CDR3 coding sequence is TGTGCCACCAGTGAACTCGCGGGAACTGGAAACACCATATATTTT.

This clone appeared a few times. The V gene is TRBV27, the J gene TRBJ1-2; D gene unclear. V was trimmed by 6 bases and J by 11 bases, leaving 22 bases between them. The CDR3 has 14 amino acids. Germline V CDR1 and CDR2: MNHEY, SMNVEV (reference sequence). The CDR3 sequence: CASRSILETMGYTF. The DNA for the CDR3 is TGTGCCAGCAGGTCGATCCTAGAGACTATGGGATACACCTTC.

The V call is TRBV2, the J call TRBJ1-1; maybe TRBD1 (6 bases). V was cut by 7 bases and J by 4 bases, with 13 bases left in between. This CDR3 spans 13 amino acids. CDR1 and CDR2 from the germline V gene are SNHLY and FYNNEI. The CDR3 sequence is CASNRVRGTEAFF. The CDR3 DNA is TGTGCCAGCAACAGGGTGAGGGGCACTGAAGCTTTCTTT. The variable domain in full, completed from reference TRBV2 and TRBJ1-1, reads EPEVTQTPSHQVTQMGQEVILRCVPISNHLYFYWYRQILGQKVEFLVSFYNNEISEKSEIFDDQFSVERPDGSNFTLKIRSTKLEDSAMYFCASNRVRGTEAFFGQGTRLTVV.

The genes are TRBV13 and TRBJ2-3, with TRBD2 matching over 8 bases. Germline V gene lookup returns CDR1 PRHDT and CDR2 FYEKMQ (reference sequence). The CDR3 sequence is 20 residues long. Trimming removed 2 bases from V and 6 bases from J; junction bases left unmatched: 22. CDR3 DNA: TGTGCCAGCAGCTTAACAGTGGCGCGGGGGGCGAGAGGTGTAGTGGATACGCAGTATTTT. This sequence encodes CASSLTVARGARGVVDTQYF.

V usage is TRBV2 and J usage is TRBJ2-7; 11 nucleotides match TRBD1. CDR3 size: 13 residues. V shed 6 bases, J shed 4 bases, and the junction held 2 bases outside the gene matches. Germline CDR1 SNHLY, CDR2 FYNNEI. Here the CDR3 DNA reads TGTGCCAGCAGGGGACAGGGGGTATACGAGCAGTACTTC. Its protein product is CASRGQGVYEQYF.

The chain joins TRBV7-9 to TRBJ2-3; D ambiguous. The CDR3 loop spans 15 amino acids. Trimming removed 11 bases from V and 0 bases from J, with 18 bases in between. Germline loops: CDR1 SEHNR, CDR2 FQNEAQ (reference sequence). The CDR3 reads CASSRWVGSTDTQYF. CDR3 DNA sequence: TGTGCCTCATCGCGGTGGGTGGGTAGCACAGATACGCAGTATTTT.

This sequence joins TRBV30 and TRBJ2-5; 8 nucleotides match TRBD1. The CDR3 consists of 12 residues. Germline lookup yields CDR1 GTSNPN and CDR2 SVGIG (reference sequence). Unmatched junction bases numbered 3, after V lost 4 bases and J lost 5 bases. Written as DNA, the CDR3 is TGTGCCTGGAACGCAGGGGGCGAGACCCAGTACTTC. Translation: CAWNAGGETQYF.

The rearrangement uses TRBV7-9 and TRBJ1-1; 7 bases map to TRBD1. V was clipped by 1 base and J by 6 bases; unmatched bases: 2. This CDR3 spans 13 amino acids. Germline V CDR1 and CDR2: SEHNR, FQNEAQ (reference sequence). The CDR3 DNA reads as TGTGCCAGCAGCTTAGGACAGGGAGCTGAAGCTTTCTTT. It translates to CASSLGQGAEAFF.

The rearrangement links TRBV3-1 (or the pseudogene TRBV3-2) to TRBJ2-5, with TRBD2 as a possible D gene (7 bases). Trimming stripped 0 bases from V and 5 bases from J, with 16 bases between. Germline lookup yields CDR1 LGHDT and CDR2 YNNKEL (reference sequence). This CDR3 is 16 amino acids long. This chain's CDR3 is CASSQEEGGPWETQYF. In DNA form, the CDR3 reads TGTGCCAGCAGCCAAGAGGAGGGGGGGCCGTGGGAGACCCAGTACTTC.

CDR3 loop: CASSQGPAGPAQPQHF. The DNA of the CDR3 is TGTGCCAGCAGCCAAGGCCCCGCGGGGCCAGCTCAGCCCCAGCATTTT. V is TRBV7-3 and J is TRBJ1-5, with D possibly being TRBD1 (5 bases). Trimming cost V 5 bases and J 6 bases, with 20 bases left between them. This CDR3 has 16 amino acids. Looked up from germline, CDR1 is SGHTA and CDR2 is FQGTGA.

This rearrangement joins TRBV21-1 to TRBJ2-2; no check of the table's D call, TRBD1, against the DNA was made. TRBV21-1 has pseudogene status. This CDR3 is 17 amino acids long. DNA of the CDR3: TGTGCCAGCAGCATTTTAACAGGGGAAAGGGACACCGGGGAGCTGTTTTTT. It is translated as CASSILTGERDTGELFF.